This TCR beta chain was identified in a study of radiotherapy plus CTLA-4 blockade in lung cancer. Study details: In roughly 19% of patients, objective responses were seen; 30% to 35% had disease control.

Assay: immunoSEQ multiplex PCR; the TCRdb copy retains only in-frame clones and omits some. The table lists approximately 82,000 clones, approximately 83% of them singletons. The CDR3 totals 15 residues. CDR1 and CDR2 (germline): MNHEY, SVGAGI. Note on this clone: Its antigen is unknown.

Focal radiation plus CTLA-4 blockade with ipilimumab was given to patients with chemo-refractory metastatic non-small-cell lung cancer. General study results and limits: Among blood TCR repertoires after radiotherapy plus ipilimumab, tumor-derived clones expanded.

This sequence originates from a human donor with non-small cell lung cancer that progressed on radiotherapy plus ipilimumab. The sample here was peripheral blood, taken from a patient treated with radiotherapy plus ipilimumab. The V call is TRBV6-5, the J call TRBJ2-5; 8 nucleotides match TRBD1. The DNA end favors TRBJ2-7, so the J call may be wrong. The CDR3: CASSYSQGAGYEQYF. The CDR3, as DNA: TGTGCCAGCAGTTACTCCCAGGGGGCCGGGTACGAGCAGTACTTC.